Detailed here is one T cell receptor (beta chain). Its antigen is as yet unknown. This sample is drawn from a study of OX40 agonist ivuxolimab in advanced cancers. Across the study: Partial responses, seen in three patients, involved one hepatocellular carcinoma and two cutaneous melanomas. General observations from the study: Among the lowest peripheral clonal expansion occurred in 0.1-3.0 mg/kg partial responders.

The protocol was immunoSEQ multiplex PCR, while the TCRdb copy is restricted to in-frame clones and leaves out a portion. The profile shows roughly 13,000 clones, about 94% of them singletons. V lost 5 bases to trimming and J lost 5 bases; unmatched junction nucleotides: 12. Germline CDR1 is SGHTA and CDR2 is FQGNSA. The CDR3 totals 17 residues. The V and J genes are TRBV7-2 and TRBJ2-2; 9 positions agree with TRBD2. This sequence was found in an adult with an advanced solid tumor such as melanoma, head and neck, liver or kidney cancer. The material was CD4+ or CD8+ T cells sorted from blood, obtained in a trial of the OX40 agonist ivuxolimab. CDR3 bases: TGTGCCAGCAGCCCTCGTGTAGCGGGAGCGGGGACCGGGGAGCTGTTTTTT. Residues: CASSPRVAGAGTGELFF.